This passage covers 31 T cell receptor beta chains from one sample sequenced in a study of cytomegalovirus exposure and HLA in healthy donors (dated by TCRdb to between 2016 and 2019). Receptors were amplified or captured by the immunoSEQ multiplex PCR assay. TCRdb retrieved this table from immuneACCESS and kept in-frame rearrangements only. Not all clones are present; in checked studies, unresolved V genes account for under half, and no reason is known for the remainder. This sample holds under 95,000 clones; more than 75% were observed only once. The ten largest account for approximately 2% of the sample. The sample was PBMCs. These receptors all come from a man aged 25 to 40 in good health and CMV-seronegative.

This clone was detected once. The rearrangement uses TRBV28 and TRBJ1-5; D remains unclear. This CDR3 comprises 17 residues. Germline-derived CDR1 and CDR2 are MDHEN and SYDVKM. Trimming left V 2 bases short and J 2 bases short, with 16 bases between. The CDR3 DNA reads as TGTGCCAGCAGTTTAATCAGAGGAGATAAGGGCAATCAGCCCCAGCATTTT. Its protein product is CASSLIRGDKGNQPQHF.

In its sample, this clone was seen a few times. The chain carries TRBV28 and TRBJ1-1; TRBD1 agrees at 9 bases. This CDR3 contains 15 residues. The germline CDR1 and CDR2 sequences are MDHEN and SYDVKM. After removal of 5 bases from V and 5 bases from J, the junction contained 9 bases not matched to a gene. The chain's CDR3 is CASSLRQGGGTEAFF. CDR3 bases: TGTGCCAGCAGTCTCCGACAGGGGGGCGGGACTGAAGCTTTCTTT.

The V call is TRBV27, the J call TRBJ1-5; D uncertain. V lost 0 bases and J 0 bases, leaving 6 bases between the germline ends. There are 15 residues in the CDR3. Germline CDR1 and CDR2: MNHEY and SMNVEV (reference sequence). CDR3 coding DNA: TGTGCCAGCAGTTTATCACGGGGTAGCAATCAGCCCCAGCATTTT. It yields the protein CASSLSRGSNQPQHF.

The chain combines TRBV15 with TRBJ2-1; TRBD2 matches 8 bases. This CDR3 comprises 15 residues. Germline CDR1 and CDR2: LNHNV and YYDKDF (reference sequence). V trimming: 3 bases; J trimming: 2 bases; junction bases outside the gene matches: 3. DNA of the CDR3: TGTGCCACCAGCAGGGAGCGGGAGCCCTACAATGAGCAGTTCTTC. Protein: CATSREREPYNEQFF. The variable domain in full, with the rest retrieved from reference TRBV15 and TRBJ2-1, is DAMVIQNPRYQVTQFGKPVTLSCSQTLNHNVMYWYQQKSSQAPKLLFHYYDKDFNNEADTPDNFQSRRPNTSFCFLDIRSPGLGDTAMYLCATSREREPYNEQFFGPGTRLTVL.

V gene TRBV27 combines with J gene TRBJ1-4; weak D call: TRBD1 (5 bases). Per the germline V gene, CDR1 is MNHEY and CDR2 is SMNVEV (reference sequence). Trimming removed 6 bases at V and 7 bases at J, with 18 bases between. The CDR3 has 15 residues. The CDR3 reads CASRFGVGLSEKLFF. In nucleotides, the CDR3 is TGTGCCAGCAGGTTTGGGGTGGGGCTGAGTGAAAAACTGTTTTTT.

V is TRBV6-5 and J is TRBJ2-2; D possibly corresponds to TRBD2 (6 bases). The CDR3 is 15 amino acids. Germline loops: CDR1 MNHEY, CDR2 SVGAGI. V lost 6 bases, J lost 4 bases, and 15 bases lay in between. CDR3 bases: TGTGCCAGCAGCGAAACCTTCGGGGGCACCGGGGAGCTGTTTTTT. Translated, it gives CASSETFGGTGELFF.

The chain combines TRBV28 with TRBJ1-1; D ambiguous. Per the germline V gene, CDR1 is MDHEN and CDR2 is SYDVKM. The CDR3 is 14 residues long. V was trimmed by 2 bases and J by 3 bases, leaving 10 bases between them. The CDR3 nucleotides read TGTGCCAGCAGTTTAATACGGGATTACACTGAAGCTTTCTTT. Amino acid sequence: CASSLIRDYTEAFF.

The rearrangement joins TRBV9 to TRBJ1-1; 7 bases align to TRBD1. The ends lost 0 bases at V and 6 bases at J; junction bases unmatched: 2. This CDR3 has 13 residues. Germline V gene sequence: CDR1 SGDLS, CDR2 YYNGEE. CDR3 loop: CASSVGTGPEAFF. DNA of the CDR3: TGTGCCAGCAGCGTAGGGACAGGTCCTGAAGCTTTCTTT.

CDR3 nucleotide sequence: TGTGCCAGCAGCCAAAGATCGGGCGGGACCCTAGGAGATGAGGATGGCTACACCTTC. This gives the protein CASSQRSGGTLGDEDGYTF. The rearrangement links TRBV7-8 to TRBJ1-2, with D possibly being TRBD1 (5 bases). The CDR3 totals 19 residues. Per germline, CDR1 SGHVS and CDR2 FQNEAQ. V was trimmed by 5 bases and J by 6 bases, leaving 31 bases between them.

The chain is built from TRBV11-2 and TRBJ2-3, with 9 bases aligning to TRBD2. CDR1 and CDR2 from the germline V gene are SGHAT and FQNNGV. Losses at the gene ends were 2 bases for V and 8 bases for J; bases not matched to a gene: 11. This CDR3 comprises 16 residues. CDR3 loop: CASSLRASGVGGTQYF. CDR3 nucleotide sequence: TGTGCCAGCAGCTTACGGGCTAGCGGGGTGGGAGGTACGCAGTATTTT.

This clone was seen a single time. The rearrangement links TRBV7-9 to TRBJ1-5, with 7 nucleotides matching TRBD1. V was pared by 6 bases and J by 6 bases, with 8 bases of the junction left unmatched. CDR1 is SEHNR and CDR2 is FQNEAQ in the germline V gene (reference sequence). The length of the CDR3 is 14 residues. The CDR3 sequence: CASSRQGEVQPQHF. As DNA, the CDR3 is TGTGCCAGCAGTCGACAGGGCGAGGTTCAGCCCCAGCATTTT.

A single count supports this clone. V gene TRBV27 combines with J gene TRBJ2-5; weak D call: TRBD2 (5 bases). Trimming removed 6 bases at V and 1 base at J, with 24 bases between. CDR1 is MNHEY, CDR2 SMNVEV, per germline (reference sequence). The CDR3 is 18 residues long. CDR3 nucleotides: TGTGCCAGCAGGCAAACTAGAAGTCGGCGGTATTCCCAAGAGACCCAGTACTTC. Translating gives CASRQTRSRRYSQETQYF.

The CDR3 DNA sequence: TGCGCCAGCTGTGAAGGGGCGGAAATGAACACTGAAGCTTTCTTT. Its protein is CASCEGAEMNTEAFF. The chain combines TRBV5-1 with TRBJ1-1; D possibly corresponds to TRBD1 (5 bases). Germline V gene data show CDR1 as SGHRS and CDR2 as YFSETQ. V gave up 7 bases and J gave up 0 bases, with 16 bases separating them. CDR3 length: 15 amino acids.

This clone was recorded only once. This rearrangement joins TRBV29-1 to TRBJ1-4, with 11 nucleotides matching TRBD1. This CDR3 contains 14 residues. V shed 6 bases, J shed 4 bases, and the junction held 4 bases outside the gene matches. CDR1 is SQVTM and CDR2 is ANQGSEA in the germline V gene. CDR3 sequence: CSVGQGAYNEKLFF. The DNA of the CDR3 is TGCAGCGTAGGACAGGGGGCCTATAATGAAAAACTGTTTTTT.

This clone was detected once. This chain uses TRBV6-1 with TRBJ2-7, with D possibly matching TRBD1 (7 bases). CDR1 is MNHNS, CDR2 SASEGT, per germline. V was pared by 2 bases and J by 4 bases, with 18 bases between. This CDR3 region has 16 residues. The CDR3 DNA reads TGTGCCAGCAGTGAATCGCGCGGGACAGTGAGATACGAGCAGTACTTC. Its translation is CASSESRGTVRYEQYF.

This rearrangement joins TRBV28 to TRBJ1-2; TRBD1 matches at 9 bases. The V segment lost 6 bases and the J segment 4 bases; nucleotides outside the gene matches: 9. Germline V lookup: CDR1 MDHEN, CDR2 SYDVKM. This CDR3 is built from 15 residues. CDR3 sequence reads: CASRGVGQGTYGYTF. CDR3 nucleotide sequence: TGTGCCAGCAGGGGGGTCGGACAGGGGACCTATGGCTACACCTTC.

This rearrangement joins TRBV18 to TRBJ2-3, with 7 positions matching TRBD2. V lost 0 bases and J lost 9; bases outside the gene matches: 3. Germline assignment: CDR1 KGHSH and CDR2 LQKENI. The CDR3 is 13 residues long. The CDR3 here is CASSPPGTNTQYF. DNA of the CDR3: TGTGCCAGCTCACCACCCGGGACTAACACGCAGTATTTT.

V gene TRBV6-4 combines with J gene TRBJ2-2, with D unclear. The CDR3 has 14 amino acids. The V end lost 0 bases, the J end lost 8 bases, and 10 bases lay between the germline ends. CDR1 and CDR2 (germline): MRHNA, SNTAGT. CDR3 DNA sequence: TGTGCCAGCAGTGACTCGAGTTTTCTAGGGGAGCTGTTTTTT. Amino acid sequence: CASSDSSFLGELFF.

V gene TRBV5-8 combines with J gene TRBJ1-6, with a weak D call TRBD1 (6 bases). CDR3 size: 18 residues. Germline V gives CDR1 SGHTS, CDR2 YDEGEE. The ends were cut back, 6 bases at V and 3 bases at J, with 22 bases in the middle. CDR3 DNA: TGTGCCAGCAACGACCTCGGGGGGGGGACATTCTATAATTCACCCCTCCACTTT. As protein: CASNDLGGGTFYNSPLHF.

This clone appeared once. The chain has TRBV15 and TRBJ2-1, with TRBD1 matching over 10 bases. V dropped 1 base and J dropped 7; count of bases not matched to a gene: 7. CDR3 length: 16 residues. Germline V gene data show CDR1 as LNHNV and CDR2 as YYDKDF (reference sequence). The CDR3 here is CATSRGGDRGLNEQFF. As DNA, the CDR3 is TGTGCCACCAGCAGAGGAGGAGACAGGGGGCTAAATGAGCAGTTCTTC. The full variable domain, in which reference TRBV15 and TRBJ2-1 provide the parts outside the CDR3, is DAMVIQNPRYQVTQFGKPVTLSCSQTLNHNVMYWYQQKSSQAPKLLFHYYDKDFNNEADTPDNFQSRRPNTSFCFLDIRSPGLGDTAMYLCATSRGGDRGLNEQFFGPGTRLTVL.

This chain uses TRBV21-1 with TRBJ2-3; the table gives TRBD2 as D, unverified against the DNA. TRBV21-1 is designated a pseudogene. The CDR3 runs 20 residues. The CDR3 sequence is CASSKKDGRTTGPRADTQYF. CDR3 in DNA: TGTGCCAGCAGCAAAAAAGATGGACGGACTACAGGTCCACGTGCAGATACGCAGTATTTT.

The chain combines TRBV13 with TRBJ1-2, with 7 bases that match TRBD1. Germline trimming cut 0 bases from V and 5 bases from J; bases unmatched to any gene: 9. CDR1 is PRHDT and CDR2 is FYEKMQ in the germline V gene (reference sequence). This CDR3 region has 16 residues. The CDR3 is CASSLGVTGQTYGYTF. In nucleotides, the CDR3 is TGTGCCAGCAGCTTAGGGGTAACGGGACAGACATATGGCTACACCTTC.

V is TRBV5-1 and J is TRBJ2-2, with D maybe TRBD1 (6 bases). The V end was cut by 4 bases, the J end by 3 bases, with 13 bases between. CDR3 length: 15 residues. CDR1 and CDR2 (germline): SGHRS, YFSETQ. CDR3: CASSPGTPDTGELFF. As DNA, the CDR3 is TGCGCCAGCAGCCCCGGGACACCTGACACCGGGGAGCTGTTTTTT.

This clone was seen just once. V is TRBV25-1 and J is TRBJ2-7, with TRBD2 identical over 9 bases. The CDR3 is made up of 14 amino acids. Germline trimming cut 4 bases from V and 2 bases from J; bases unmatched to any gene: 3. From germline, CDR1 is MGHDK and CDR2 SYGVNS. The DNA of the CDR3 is TGTGCCAGCAGTGTTAGCGGGAGCACCTACGAGCAGTACTTC. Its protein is CASSVSGSTYEQYF.

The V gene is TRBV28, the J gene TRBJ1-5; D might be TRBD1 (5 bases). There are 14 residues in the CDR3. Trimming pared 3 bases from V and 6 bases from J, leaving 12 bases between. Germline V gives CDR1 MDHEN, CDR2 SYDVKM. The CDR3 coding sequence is TGTGCCAGCAGTTTTGCAGGGTCCGGTCAGCCCCAGCATTTT. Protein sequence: CASSFAGSGQPQHF.

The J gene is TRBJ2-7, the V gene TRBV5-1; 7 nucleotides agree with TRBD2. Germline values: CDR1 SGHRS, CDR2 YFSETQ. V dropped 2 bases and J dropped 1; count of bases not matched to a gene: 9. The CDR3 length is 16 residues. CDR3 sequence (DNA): TGCGCCAGCAGCTTTATGGTAGCGGGTGCGTCCTACGAGCAGTACTTC. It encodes CASSFMVAGASYEQYF.

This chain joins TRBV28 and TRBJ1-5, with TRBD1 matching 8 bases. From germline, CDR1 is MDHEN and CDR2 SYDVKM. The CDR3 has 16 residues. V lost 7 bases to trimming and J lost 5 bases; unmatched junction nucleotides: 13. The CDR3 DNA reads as TGTGCCAGCAATGGGGGCAGGGGGCGCTTAGATCAGCCCCAGCATTTT. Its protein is CASNGGRGRLDQPQHF.

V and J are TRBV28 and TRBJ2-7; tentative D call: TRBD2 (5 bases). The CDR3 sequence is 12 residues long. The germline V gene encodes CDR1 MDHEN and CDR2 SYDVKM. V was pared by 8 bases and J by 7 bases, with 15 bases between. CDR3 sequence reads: CASLGSNLEQYF. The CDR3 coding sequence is TGTGCCAGCCTGGGGAGCAATTTGGAGCAGTACTTC.

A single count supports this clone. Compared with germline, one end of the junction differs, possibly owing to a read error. CDR3 residues: CASSLLRGGYRQDF. CDR3 in DNA: TGCGCCAGCAGCTTGTTGCGGGGGGGCTATCGCCAGGACTTC. The V gene is TRBV5-1, the J gene TRBJ2-5, with TRBD2 matching 9 bases. The CDR3 runs 14 residues. Per the germline V gene, CDR1 is SGHRS and CDR2 is YFSETQ. Variable domain in full (rest from reference TRBV5-1 and TRBJ2-5): KAGVTQTPRYLIKTRGQQVTLSCSPISGHRSVSWYQQTPGQGLQFLFEYFSETQRNKGNFPGRFSGRQFSNSRSEMNVSTLELGDSALYLCASSLLRGGYRQDFGPGTRLLVL.

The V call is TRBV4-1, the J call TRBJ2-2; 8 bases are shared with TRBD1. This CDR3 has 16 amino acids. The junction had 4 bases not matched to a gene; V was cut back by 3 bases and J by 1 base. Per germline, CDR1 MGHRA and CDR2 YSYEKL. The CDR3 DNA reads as TGCGCCAGCAGCCAGACAGGGGTAGGGAACACCGGGGAGCTGTTTTTT. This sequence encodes CASSQTGVGNTGELFF.

CDR3 amino acids: CASGRDGGELFF. The CDR3 bases are TGCGCCAGCGGCAGGGATGGCGGGGAGCTGTTTTTT. This chain uses TRBV5-1 with TRBJ2-2; D is perhaps TRBD1 (5 bases). CDR1 is SGHRS and CDR2 is YFSETQ in the germline V gene. This CDR3 has 12 residues. V dropped 7 bases and J dropped 7 bases, with 11 bases sitting between them.